Listed here is a single TCR beta chain. Its antigen target is currently unknown. No base-level quality is on record; no much larger clone is a single base apart. Library preparation employed the immunoSEQ multiplex PCR assay. For the multiplex PCR, a mixture combining 60 forward primers for TCR Vbeta segments and 13 reverse primers for TCR Jbeta segments was used. A multiplex PCR assay on genomic DNA amplified the CDR3 region of rearranged TCR beta genes. The Illumina HiSeq System was used to sequence the amplified TCR beta libraries as 87-base-pair reads. In the original analysis: In a later analysis, tens of millions of unique TCR beta chains were counted across the approximately 640 repertoires, and around 10 million of these chains were shared by at least two donors. A nearest-neighbor algorithm error-corrected the raw reads and collapsed the reads into unique sequences, merging closely related sequences to remove PCR and sequencing errors. V, D and J gene segments were assigned by aligning CDR3 sequences to IMGT reference sequences. Each retained sequence needed at least a six-nucleotide match to both a V gene segment and a J gene segment. Rearrangements were classified as productive when the CDR3 lacked stop codons and remained in frame with V and J, and all other rearrangements were classified as non-productive. CDR3 was defined by IMGT convention, running from the second conserved V-encoded cysteine to the conserved J-encoded phenylalanine. In an earlier analysis of around 600 of the donors, sequences lacking an unambiguous match to a single V gene segment were excluded. An earlier analysis of about 600 of the donors called V segments functional above 56.7% productive rearrangements and segregating when the between-donor standard deviation exceeded 5%. To diagnose cytomegalovirus status from the catalog of TCR beta chain sequences, a statistical classification framework was built. A later analysis assigned V and J genes by comparing TCR nucleotide sequences with IMGT/GENE-DB human TR gene sequences. In a later analysis, CDR3 sequences and most-parsimonious VDJ recombination scenarios were assigned using the TCRdist pipeline. In a later analysis, each TCR beta chain was defined by its CDR3 amino acid sequence together with its V-gene family, and reads without a unique V-gene family were excluded. As a way to deal with suspected cross-contamination and a sequencing artifact, a later analysis dropped nearly 600 nucleotide sequences that were highly shared and had low generation probability. In a later analysis, a clonal expansion index was calculated for each public chain from normalized within-repertoire ranks of inferred template counts. A later analysis computed generation probabilities with a VDJ recombination model fitted to out-of-frame rearrangements, and checked the results against IGoR. A later analysis scored TCR-TCR, TCR-HLA and TCR-CMV co-occurrence with hypergeometric tests, applying a repertoire-size bias correction to TCR pairs. In a later analysis, false discovery rates were estimated by permuting HLA or CMV assignments 20 times. A later analysis grouped co-occurring TCRs with DBSCAN, adding TCRdist sequence similarity when clustering within HLA-allele-positive subsets. Repertoires with fewer than 30,000 or more than 120,000 public chains, plus five repertoires with anomalous nucleotide sharing, were excluded from co-occurrence clustering. TCRdb obtained this table from immuneACCESS and retained in-frame rearrangements with V and J assigned. These tables miss some clones; where compared with another copy, unresolved V genes account for less than half of the shortfall, and the remainder is unexplained. V and J calls plus clone size are reproduced from that table; the DNA served to infer D and trimming. This sample comprises 130,000 or so clones, roughly 87% of them detected only once. The ten largest account for about 1.5% of the sample.

V and J are trimmed by 7 bases and 7 bases, and the gene matches miss 7 bases of the junction. Taken from the germline V gene (reference sequence), the CDR1 and CDR2 loops are MNHNY and SVGAGI. Spanning cysteine to phenylalanine, the CDR3 consists of 14 amino acids. The sequence is cut down to CDR3 DNA, 42 bases in frame from base 1. The cohort consisted of some 670 healthy bone marrow donors. At the time of sampling, all cohort members were nominally healthy, though unrecorded immune exposures were likely present. The donor tested CMV seronegative, placing the donor among the 350 to 400 seronegative members of the cohort. A peripheral blood sample was provided by each donor, and peripheral blood mononuclear cells were used for TCR beta sequencing. The Qiagen DNeasy Blood Extraction Kit was used to extract genomic DNA from the blood cell samples. The sample is drawn from a study of cytomegalovirus exposure and HLA in healthy donors (dated by TCRdb to the late 2010s). About the study as a whole: According to an earlier analysis of a few hundred of the donors, some 180 million T cells yielded 100 million or so unique TCR beta sequences and about 280 Gb of sequence data. To decide whether each TCR beta V gene segment behaved as functional or pseudogenic, an earlier analysis of some 570 of the donors relied on high-throughput TCR beta sequencing. Alongside the repertoire data, information on donor age, sex, ethnicity and CMV serostatus was compiled. Across under 500 genotyped donors of the cohort, an average of roughly 200,000 unique TCR beta nucleotide sequences per donor were sequenced, and roughly a sixth of those sequences were non-productive. Typing coverage differed by locus: A, B, C, DRB1 and DQB1 were typed in roughly 629-630 donors, DQA1 in 500 to 550, DPA1 in 600 to 610, and DPB1 in 450 to 490. An early release covering roughly 600 HLA-typed donors comprised approximately 290 gigabases of sequencing data and tens of millions of unique TCR sequences. Using immunosequencing, the study profiled T cell repertoires from 500 to 800 subjects and related those repertoires to cytomegalovirus serostatus. All discovery cohort repertoires had been generated on a single sequencing platform. A separate validation cohort of about 110 different subjects was used in addition to the roughly 670-subject first cohort. Roughly 5 DR-DQ haplotypes were handled as single units for association and clustering, since linkage in the cohort was strong. High-throughput TCR immunosequencing, statistical association of individual TCRs with disease status, and machine learning were combined to predict cytomegalovirus infection status. In the later analysis, no new phenotypic data were used to find candidate immune exposures; instead, reliance was placed on TCR beta sequences and their occurrence across donors. The aim of the study was to test whether cataloging public T cell receptors could identify signatures of past pathogen exposure. A later analysis re-analyzed previously published TCR beta repertoires from 550 to 700 donors and added high-resolution HLA genotyping to study TCR occurrence patterns. Of the roughly 420 genotyped donors, 80% to 90% were placed in the genetic ancestry cluster associated with self-reported Caucasian donors. Class I and class II HLA loci were covered by the typing at four-digit resolution. Genome-wide SNP genotypes for about 65% of the 666 donors were used in a later genetic analysis, which treated that subset as a discovery cohort.

Beyond this particular receptor, the publication reports: The authors suggested that the approach could potentially be extended to other disease states and immunological phenotypes. Roughly uniform sequencing depth across donors was assumed in presence/absence analyses, although this assumption may not hold. A later analysis found that HLA-associated TCR beta chains were more clonally expanded and had lower generation probabilities than equally common non-associated chains. When HLA alleles, especially DR and DQ, strongly co-occurred, TCR associations were difficult to assign to individual alleles. The classifier was reported to diagnose cytomegalovirus status with high specificity and sensitivity in both the original cohort and the validation cohort. This cohort had only TCR beta chains sequenced, and the lack of alpha or paired-chain data limited which features could be detected. Some IMGT-functional V segments, including TRBV6-2 and TRBV6-3, could not be told apart with the 87-base-pair reads, so those segments were excluded. Immune exposure information for the cohort was limited to CMV serostatus. In an earlier analysis of several hundred of the donors, most TCR beta V segments were observed in productive rearrangements about 87% or about 30% of the time, broadly matching IMGT annotations. A further reported finding was that TCR beta sequences accurately predicted the HLA-A and HLA-B alleles for most subjects in the first cohort. Correlated functional status among segregating V segments might be attributable to linkage disequilibrium, but an unknown experimental factor could not be ruled out. Because HLA typing was unavailable for some donors at each locus, only the typed subset was used in association tests. A later genetic analysis reported fewer N-insertions in productive TCRs among donors in an Asian-associated ancestry cluster than the roughly 700-donor mean. In a later analysis, most CMV-associated TCR beta chains were found to appear HLA-restricted, with HLA associations seemingly driven largely by CMV exposure. While some public TCRs were present in many individuals, most TCR sequences turned up only very rarely across donors. In vitro tests confirmed that a few of the cytomegalovirus-associated TCR beta chains recognize cytomegalovirus antigens. Several of the top co-occurrence clusters appeared to be linked to parvovirus B19, influenza, CMV and Epstein-Barr virus, according to a later analysis. At a false discovery rate of 0.05, a later analysis linked 16,951 TCR beta sequences to specific HLA alleles. According to a later analysis, TCR association rates differed among HLA loci, with DRB1 alleles showing the most associated TCRs and HLA-C alleles showing the fewest. A cluster of highly shared sequence variants was judged likely to represent a technical artifact of the sequencing pipeline. The study gave a list of 150 to 200 TCR beta chains associated with cytomegalovirus. V-gene and J-gene trimming of TCR beta chains was associated with a missense DCLRE1C variant in a later genetic analysis, and the association was replicated in an independent cohort. Because counts were too low, 15 or so rarely observed V segments, including chromosome 9 orphons, were excluded from the earlier analysis of several hundred of the donors.

The rearrangement combines TRBV6-6 with TRBJ2-1, and TRBD1 matches 10 of the central bases. Sequencing was performed on PBMCs. The source of this sequence is a woman under 30 in good health and CMV-seronegative. The DNA is as follows: TGTGCCAGCAAACCGGGACAGGGGCGGAATGAGCAGTTCTTC. Its protein reads: CASKPGQGRNEQFF.